This TCR beta chain derives from a study of blood T cells in healthy people across ages. Through a sample-barcoded 5' primer and a J-beta primer mix, a second PCR was run for roughly 6 to 11 cycles. TCRdb passed the 5' RACE reads through MiXCR, listing each CDR3 protein once. The sample has over 1,300,000 distinct CDR3 sequences; around 59% are singletons. This clonotype was observed a single time. V was shortened by 6 bases and J by 11 bases, with 14 bases between the two germline ends. Germline V CDR1 and CDR2: MNHEY, SVGAGI. The CDR3 is 12 amino acids. The source material was blood. This TCR was sampled from a man aged 18 to 29 in good health. The chain carries TRBV6-5 and TRBJ2-1; D is possibly TRBD1 or TRBD2 (6 bases each). The CDR3: CASRGGQGQQFF. In DNA form, the CDR3 reads TGTGCCAGCAGGGGGGGCCAAGGGCAGCAGTTCTTC.